Sequencing of this T cell receptor (beta chain) was carried out in a study of T cells expressing NK-cell markers. TCRdb re-called the 5' RACE reads and shows each CDR3 protein once, DNA omitted. The sample features 150,000 to 180,000 distinct CDR3 sequences, with approximately 35% in its top ten. The CDR3 has 14 amino acids. Germline-derived CDR1 and CDR2 are LNHDA and SQIVND (reference sequence). The origin of this receptor is a woman aged 45 to 65 in good health. The sample was blood T cells: a sorted CD56 or NKG2C T cell subset, CD4+ or CD8+ T cells, or bulk PBMC T cells (not recorded which). This chain uses TRBV19 with TRBJ2-7; TCRdb indicates TRBD1, and absent DNA this call remains unverified. The CDR3 loop is CASSTGDRSYEQYF.